The TCR beta chain under discussion was sequenced for a study of shared clonotypes between healthy human individuals. The data were produced by immunoSEQ multiplex PCR, yet TCRdb's version contains in-frame clones alone and is incomplete. The sample includes 2 million to 2.5 million clones, roughly 95% seen only once; the top ten take roughly 0.13%. CDR1 MDHEN and CDR2 SYDVKM come from the germline V gene. V was cut by 4 bases and J by 10 bases, with 12 bases left in between. The CDR3 contains 12 residues. V is TRBV28 and J is TRBJ2-3; tentatively, D is TRBD1 or TRBD2 (6 bases each). The sequencing sample was made of naive CD4+ T cells sorted from blood. Subset described: CD45RA+ positively selected. This clonotype originated in a young man in good health. The CDR3 loop reads CASSWGATPQYF. The CDR3 DNA reads as TGTGCCAGCAGTTGGGGGGCTACCCCGCAGTATTTT.